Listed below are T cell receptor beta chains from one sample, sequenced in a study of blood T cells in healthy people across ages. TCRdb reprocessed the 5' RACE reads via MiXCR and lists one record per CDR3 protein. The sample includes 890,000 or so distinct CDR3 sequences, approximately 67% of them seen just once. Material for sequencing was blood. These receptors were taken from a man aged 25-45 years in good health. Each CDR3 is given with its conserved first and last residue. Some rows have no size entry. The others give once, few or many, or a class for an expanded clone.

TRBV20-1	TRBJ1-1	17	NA	CSARVWRTGGWNTEAFF
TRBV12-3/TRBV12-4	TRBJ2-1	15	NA	CASSHDRDPYNEQFF
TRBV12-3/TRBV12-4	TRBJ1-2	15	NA	CASSLGTDSNYGYTF
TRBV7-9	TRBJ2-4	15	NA	CASSLTGEPKNIQYF
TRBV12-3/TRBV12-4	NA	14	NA	CASKTGQGTYEQYF
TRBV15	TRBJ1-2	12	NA	CATLGTDYGYTF
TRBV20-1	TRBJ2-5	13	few	CSARRDGQETQYF
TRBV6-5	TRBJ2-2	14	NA	CASGDPGNTGELFF
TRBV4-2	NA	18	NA	CASSQDPTVGRVGETQYF
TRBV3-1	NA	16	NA	CASSQFGSGGPGEQYF
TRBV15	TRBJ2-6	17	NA	CATSRARASGGANVLTF
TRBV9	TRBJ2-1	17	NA	CASSVARAGSSYNEQFF
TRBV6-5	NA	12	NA	CASSPNKETQFF
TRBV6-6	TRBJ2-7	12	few	CASTGEAYEQYF
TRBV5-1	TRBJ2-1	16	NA	CASSLILAGGPVEQFF
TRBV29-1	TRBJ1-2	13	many	CSVWEQGRYGYTF
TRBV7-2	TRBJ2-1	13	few	CASTGSGLNEQFF
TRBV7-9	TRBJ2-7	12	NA	CASRLGTYEQYF
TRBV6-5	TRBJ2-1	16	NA	CARYSSLDSSYNEQFF
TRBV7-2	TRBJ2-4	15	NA	CASSLTIKRGNIQYF
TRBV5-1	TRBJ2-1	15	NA	CASSLAQLVYNEQFF
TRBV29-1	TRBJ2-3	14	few	CSVRLEGNTDTQYF
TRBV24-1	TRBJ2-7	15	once	CATSDPRDISYEQYF
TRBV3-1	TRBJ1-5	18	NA	CASSPTQGAGNSNQPQHF
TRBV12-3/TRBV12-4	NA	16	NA	CASSLRSPPEGYEQYF
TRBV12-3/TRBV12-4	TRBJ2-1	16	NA	CASSLGGLERLNEQFF
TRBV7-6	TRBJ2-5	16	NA	CASTFTGQGWLETQYF
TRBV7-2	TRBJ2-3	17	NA	CASSSGLATRGADTQYF